One and the same sample provided the 19 T cell receptor beta chains below, sequenced in a study of tumour-infiltrating T cells in Burkitt lymphoma. TCRdb keeps only in-frame clones here, not all; method: immunoSEQ multiplex PCR. The sample yields a few thousand clones, more than 13% seen once. What was sequenced was tumor tissue. Receptor source: a human donor with Burkitt lymphoma.

The chain combines TRBV27 with TRBJ1-1; D is unclear. With 2 bases removed from V and 0 bases from J, the gap between germline ends came to 7 bases. This CDR3 region has 14 residues. The germline CDR1 and CDR2 sequences are MNHEY and SMNVEV (reference sequence). CDR3 loop: CASSLRTVNTEAFF. In nucleotides, the CDR3 is TGTGCCAGCAGTTTACGGACTGTGAACACTGAAGCTTTCTTT.

This chain joins TRBV6-1 and TRBJ2-4; D is possibly TRBD1 (6 bases). The CDR3 loop spans 18 amino acids. V lost 1 base, J lost 1 base, and 17 bases lay in between. Germline V gene data show CDR1 as MNHNS and CDR2 as SASEGT. This chain's CDR3 is CASSEGADRDPAKNIQYF. The DNA of the CDR3 is TGTGCCAGCAGTGAAGGTGCGGACAGAGATCCTGCCAAAAACATTCAGTACTTC.

This clone turned up a few times. The chain uses TRBV27 and TRBJ1-4, with unresolved D. Germline assignment: CDR1 MNHEY and CDR2 SMNVEV (reference sequence). The CDR3 contains 11 residues. V was pared by 4 bases and J by 7 bases, with 4 bases between. CDR3 region: CASSSGEKLFF. CDR3 DNA: TGTGCCAGCAGTTCGGGTGAAAAACTGTTTTTT.

With regard to this clone: At one boundary the junction diverges from the germline segment, which might be a read error. This chain uses TRBV5-1 with TRBJ2-6; possibly TRBD1 for D (5 bases). The CDR3 covers 15 residues. CDR1 is SGHRS, CDR2 YFSETQ, per germline. The CDR3 sequence is CTSLQESSGANVLTF. CDR3 nucleotide sequence: TGCACCAGTTTACAGGAAAGCTCTGGGGCCAACGTCCTGACTTTC.

This clone has only one observation. The rearrangement uses TRBV7-3 and TRBJ2-5; D may be TRBD1 (5 bases). Trimming stripped 5 bases from V and 5 bases from J, with 15 bases between. CDR3 length: 14 residues. Looked up from germline, CDR1 is SGHTA and CDR2 is FQGTGA. DNA for the CDR3: TGTGCCAGCAGCGAAGACTCAGGGTTTGAGACCCAGTACTTC. Translated, it gives CASSEDSGFETQYF.

This clone has a handful of counts. The V call is TRBV5-1, the J call TRBJ1-3; the D gene is possibly TRBD1 (5 bases). This CDR3 has 16 amino acids. Germline V CDR1 and CDR2: SGHRS, YFSETQ. Trimming cost V 0 bases and J 4 bases, with 14 bases left between them. This CDR3 is CASSLDVGTAGNTIYF. CDR3 DNA sequence: TGCGCCAGCAGCTTGGATGTTGGGACGGCAGGAAACACCATATATTTT. Filled out from reference TRBV5-1 and TRBJ1-3, the complete variable domain reads KAGVTQTPRYLIKTRGQQVTLSCSPISGHRSVSWYQQTPGQGLQFLFEYFSETQRNKGNFPGRFSGRQFSNSRSEMNVSTLELGDSALYLCASSLDVGTAGNTIYFGEGSWLTVV.

In its sample, this clone was seen a few times. This specimen includes other DNA sequences encoding the same CDR3. The gene calls are TRBV4-1 and TRBJ2-1, with TRBD2 matching over 7 bases. Trimming cost V 3 bases and J 6 bases; bases outside gene matches: 2. Germline CDR1 MGHRA, CDR2 YSYEKL. The length of the CDR3 is 13 residues. The CDR3 bases are TGCGCCAGCAGCCAGAGACTAGCCAATGAGCAGTTCTTC. Encoded protein: CASSQRLANEQFF.

The genes are TRBV19 and TRBJ2-1, with 10 nucleotides matching TRBD2. The CDR3 is 17 amino acids. The germline gives CDR1 LNHDA, CDR2 SQIVND (reference sequence). V lost 5 bases to trimming and J lost 8 bases; unmatched junction nucleotides: 15. DNA of the CDR3: TGTGCCAGTAGTCTCTACCAGCTAGCGGGGGAGCCCGATGAGCAGTTCTTC. Amino acids: CASSLYQLAGEPDEQFF.

This chain links TRBV6-5 with TRBJ2-3; D is tentatively TRBD1 or TRBD2 (5 bases each). Germline V gene sequence: CDR1 MNHEY, CDR2 SVGAGI. The CDR3 extends over 14 amino acids. V was shortened by 8 bases and J by 2 bases, with 14 bases between the two germline ends. CDR3 sequence: CASGDPGLTDTQYF. CDR3 DNA sequence: TGTGCCAGCGGGGACCCGGGGCTCACAGATACGCAGTATTTT.

This clone was seen only a few times. The gene calls are TRBV5-1 and TRBJ2-2; the match to TRBD2 covers 10 bases. CDR3 length equals 17 residues. The junction had 8 bases not matched to a gene; V was cut back by 3 bases and J by 3 bases. From germline, CDR1 is SGHRS and CDR2 YFSETQ. The CDR3 sequence: CASSWGAGGPDTGELFF. CDR3 bases: TGCGCCAGCAGCTGGGGAGCGGGGGGGCCGGACACCGGGGAGCTGTTTTTT.

This clone has more than one count but fewer than ten. The chain uses TRBV4-1 and TRBJ2-7; 8 nucleotides align to TRBD2. V was clipped by 0 bases and J by 3 bases; unmatched bases: 4. This CDR3 is built from 15 residues. Germline values: CDR1 MGHRA, CDR2 YSYEKL. CDR3 DNA sequence: TGCGCCAGCAGCCAAGAAGGGACTAGAGTCTACGAGCAGTACTTC. Translation: CASSQEGTRVYEQYF.

The rearrangement links TRBV2 to TRBJ1-3; D not certain. The CDR3 totals 16 residues. Deletions cut 0 bases from V and 0 bases from J, with 9 bases between. The germline gives CDR1 SNHLY, CDR2 FYNNEI. CDR3 amino acids: CASSEAPVFSGNTIYF. CDR3 DNA: TGTGCCAGCAGTGAAGCCCCAGTATTCTCTGGAAACACCATATATTTT.

The sample holds a few counts of this clone. V usage is TRBV14 and J usage is TRBJ1-2, with D possibly matching TRBD1 (6 bases). CDR3 length: 13 residues. In germline, CDR1 is SGHDN, CDR2 FVKESK. V lost 1 base to trimming and J lost 6 bases, with 9 bases between them. CDR3 residues: CASSQAGVHGYTF. Written as DNA, the CDR3 is TGTGCCAGCAGCCAAGCAGGGGTTCATGGCTACACCTTC. The variable domain in full, with the rest retrieved from reference TRBV14 and TRBJ1-2, is EAGVTQFPSHSVIEKGQTVTLRCDPISGHDNLYWYRRVMGKEIKFLLHFVKESKQDESGMPNNRFLAERTGGTYSTLKVQPAELEDSGVYFCASSQAGVHGYTFGSGTRLTVV.

This clone was seen a handful of times. The V call is TRBV18, the J call TRBJ2-3; 9 nucleotides align to TRBD2. V dropped 1 base and J dropped 2; count of bases not matched to a gene: 1. The CDR3 sequence is 15 residues long. Per the germline V gene, CDR1 is KGHSH and CDR2 is LQKENI. The CDR3: CASSPLAGVTDTQYF. The CDR3 region has the DNA TGTGCCAGCTCACCACTAGCGGGAGTCACAGATACGCAGTATTTT.

This chain connects TRBV11-3 to TRBJ2-1, with D perhaps matching TRBD2 (5 bases). The germline V gene encodes CDR1 SGHNT and CDR2 YENEEA. The CDR3 is 15 residues long. The germline V and J ends were trimmed by 5 bases and 0 bases, with 11 bases remaining between them. The CDR3: CASSPRTSSYNEQFF. The CDR3 DNA follows: TGTGCCAGCAGCCCCCGGACTTCCTCCTACAATGAGCAGTTCTTC.

The genes are TRBV18 and TRBJ2-5; unclear D gene. Trimming took off 6 bases at V and 1 base at J, with 3 bases between the two ends. This CDR3 spans 11 amino acids. Germline V CDR1 and CDR2: KGHSH, LQKENI. The CDR3 is CASSPQETQYF. Written as DNA, the CDR3 is TGTGCCAGCTCGCCCCAAGAGACCCAGTACTTC.

This clone was observed a handful of times. The chain recombines TRBV5-1 with TRBJ2-5; no reliable D call. The CDR3 loop spans 11 amino acids. V was cut by 2 bases and J by 1 base, with 0 bases left in between. CDR1 and CDR2 (germline): SGHRS, YFSETQ. The CDR3 spells CASSFQETQYF. The CDR3 DNA follows: TGCGCCAGCAGCTTCCAAGAGACCCAGTACTTC.

This clone was found a few times. V and J are TRBV30 and TRBJ2-5; D not resolved. Trimming pared 0 bases from V and 1 base from J, leaving 6 bases between. In germline, CDR1 is GTSNPN, CDR2 SVGIG (reference sequence). There are 13 residues in the CDR3. This CDR3 is CAWSVSAQETQYF. The CDR3 DNA follows: TGTGCCTGGAGTGTATCCGCCCAAGAGACCCAGTACTTC.

The chain joins TRBV7-8 to TRBJ2-2; TRBD1 might be the D (5 bases). V gave up 5 bases and J gave up 6 bases, with 19 bases separating them. Germline loops: CDR1 SGHVS, CDR2 FQNEAQ. The CDR3 covers 16 residues. The CDR3 region has the DNA TGTGCCAGCAGCCCAGGGCCGGGCTTCCGGTCCGGGGAGCTGTTTTTT. This encodes CASSPGPGFRSGELFF.